This paragraph covers one TCR beta chain sequence. In the original analysis: By means of reference gene primer amplification, nucleated cell counts were estimated. Some clones are missing from TCRdb's copy, which holds only in-frame ones; the method was immunoSEQ multiplex PCR. For V, J and clone size, that table is used; D and trimming come from the DNA. The repertoire holds a few hundred thousand clones, with less than 85% as singletons. The data derive from a study of blood T cell repertoires in COVID-19. Study in general: Samples representing acute and convalescent COVID-19 were sourced from the United States, Italy and Spain. Sample material is recorded as cDNA or gDNA derived from T cells, B-cell-depleted T cells, or PBMCs.

CDR3 length: 15 amino acids. Germline V gene sequence: CDR1 SGHDN, CDR2 FVKESK. The V gene lost 1 base and the J gene lost 5 bases, with 14 bases spanning the gap. The source material was peripheral blood. V usage is TRBV14 and J usage is TRBJ1-2; no reliable D call. This sequence was found in a man aged 55 to 70 who had recovered from COVID-19. The CDR3 region is CASSQAEGIGYGYTF. DNA for the CDR3: TGTGCCAGCAGCCAAGCCGAGGGAATCGGGTATGGCTACACCTTC. The full variable domain, rest sourced from reference TRBV14 and TRBJ1-2, is EAGVTQFPSHSVIEKGQTVTLRCDPISGHDNLYWYRRVMGKEIKFLLHFVKESKQDESGMPNNRFLAERTGGTYSTLKVQPAELEDSGVYFCASSQAEGIGYGYTFGSGTRLTVV.